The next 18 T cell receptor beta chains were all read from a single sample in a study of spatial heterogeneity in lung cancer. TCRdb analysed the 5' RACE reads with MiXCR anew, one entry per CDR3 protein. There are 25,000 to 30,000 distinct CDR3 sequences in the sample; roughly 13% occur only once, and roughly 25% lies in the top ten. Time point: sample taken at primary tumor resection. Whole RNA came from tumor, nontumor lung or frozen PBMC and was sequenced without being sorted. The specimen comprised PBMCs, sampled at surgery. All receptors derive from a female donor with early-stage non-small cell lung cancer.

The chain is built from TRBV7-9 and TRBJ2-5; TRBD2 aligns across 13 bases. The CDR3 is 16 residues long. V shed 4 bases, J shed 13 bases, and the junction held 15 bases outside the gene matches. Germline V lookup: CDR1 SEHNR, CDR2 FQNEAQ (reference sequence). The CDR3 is CASSSAPTSGGPDGYF. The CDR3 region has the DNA TGTGCCAGCAGCTCCGCGCCGACTAGCGGGGGGCCCGACGGGTACTTC.

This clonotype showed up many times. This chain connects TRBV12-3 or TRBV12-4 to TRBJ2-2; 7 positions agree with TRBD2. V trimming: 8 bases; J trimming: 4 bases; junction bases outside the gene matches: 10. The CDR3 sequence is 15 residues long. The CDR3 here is CASPGPAGSTGELFF. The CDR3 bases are TGTGCCAGCCCCGGGCCAGCGGGGAGCACCGGGGAGCTGTTTTTT.

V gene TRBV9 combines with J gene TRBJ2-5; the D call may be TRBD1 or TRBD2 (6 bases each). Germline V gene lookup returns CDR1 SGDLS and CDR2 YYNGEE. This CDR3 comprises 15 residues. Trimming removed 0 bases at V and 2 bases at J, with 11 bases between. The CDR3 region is CASSVGEGGQETQYF. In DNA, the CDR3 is TGTGCCAGCAGCGTAGGAGAGGGGGGACAAGAGACCCAGTACTTC.

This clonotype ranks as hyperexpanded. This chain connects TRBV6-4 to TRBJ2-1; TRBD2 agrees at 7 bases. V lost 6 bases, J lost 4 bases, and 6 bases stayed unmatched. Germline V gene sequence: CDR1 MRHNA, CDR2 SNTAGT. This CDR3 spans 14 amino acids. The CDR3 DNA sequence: TGTGCCAGCAGCGCTAGCGGCACTTACAATGAGCAGTTCTTC. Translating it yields CASSASGTYNEQFF.

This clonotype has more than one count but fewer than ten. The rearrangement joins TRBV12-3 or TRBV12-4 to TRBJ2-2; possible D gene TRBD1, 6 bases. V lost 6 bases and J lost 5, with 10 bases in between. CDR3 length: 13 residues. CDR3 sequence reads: CASRTGDTGELFF. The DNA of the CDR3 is TGTGCCAGCAGGACAGGTGATACCGGGGAGCTGTTTTTT.

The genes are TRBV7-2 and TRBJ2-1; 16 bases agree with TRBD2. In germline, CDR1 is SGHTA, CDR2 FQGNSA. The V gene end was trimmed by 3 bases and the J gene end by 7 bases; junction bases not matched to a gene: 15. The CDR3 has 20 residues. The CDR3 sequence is CASSLSGTSGRAGIWNEQFF. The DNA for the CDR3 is TGTGCCAGCAGCTTGTCCGGGACTAGCGGGAGGGCCGGTATCTGGAATGAGCAGTTCTTC.

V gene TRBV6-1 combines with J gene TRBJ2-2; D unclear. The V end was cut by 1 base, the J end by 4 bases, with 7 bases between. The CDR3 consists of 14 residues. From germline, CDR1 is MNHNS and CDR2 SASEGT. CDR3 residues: CASSEVVGTGELFF. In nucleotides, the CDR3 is TGTGCCAGCAGTGAAGTGGTCGGCACCGGGGAGCTGTTTTTT.

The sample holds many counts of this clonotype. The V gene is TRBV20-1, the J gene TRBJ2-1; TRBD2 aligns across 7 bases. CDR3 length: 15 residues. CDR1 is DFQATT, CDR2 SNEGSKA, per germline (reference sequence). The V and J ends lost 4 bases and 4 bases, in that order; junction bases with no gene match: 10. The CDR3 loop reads CSATRASGLYNEQFF. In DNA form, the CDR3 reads TGCAGTGCTACAAGGGCTAGCGGACTATACAATGAGCAGTTCTTC.

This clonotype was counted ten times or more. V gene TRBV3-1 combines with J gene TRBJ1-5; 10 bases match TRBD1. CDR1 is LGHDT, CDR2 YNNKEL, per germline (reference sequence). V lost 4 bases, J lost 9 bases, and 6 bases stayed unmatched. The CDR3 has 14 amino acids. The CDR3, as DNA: TGTGCCAGCAGCCCAGGACAGGGGGGGGTGCCCCAGCATTTT. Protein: CASSPGQGGVPQHF. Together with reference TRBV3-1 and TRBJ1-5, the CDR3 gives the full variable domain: DTAVSQTPKYLVTQMGNDKSIKCEQNLGHDTMYWYKQDSKKFLKIMFSYNNKELIINETVPNRFSPKSPDKAHLNLHINSLELGDSAVYFCASSPGQGGVPQHFGDGTRLSIL.

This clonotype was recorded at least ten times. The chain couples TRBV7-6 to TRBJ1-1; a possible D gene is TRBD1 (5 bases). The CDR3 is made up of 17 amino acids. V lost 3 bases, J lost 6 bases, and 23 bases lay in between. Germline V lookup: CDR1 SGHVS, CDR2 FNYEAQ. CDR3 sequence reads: CASSFSQLWGEGSEAFF. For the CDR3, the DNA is TGTGCCAGCAGCTTTTCTCAGTTGTGGGGCGAGGGTTCTGAAGCTTTCTTT.

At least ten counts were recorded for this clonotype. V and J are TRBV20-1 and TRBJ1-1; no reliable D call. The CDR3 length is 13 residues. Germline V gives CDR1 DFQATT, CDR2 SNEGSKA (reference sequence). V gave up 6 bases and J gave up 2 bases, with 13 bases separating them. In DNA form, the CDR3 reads TGCAGTGCCGCCCCGGGCACCAACACTGAAGCTTTCTTT. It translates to CSAAPGTNTEAFF.

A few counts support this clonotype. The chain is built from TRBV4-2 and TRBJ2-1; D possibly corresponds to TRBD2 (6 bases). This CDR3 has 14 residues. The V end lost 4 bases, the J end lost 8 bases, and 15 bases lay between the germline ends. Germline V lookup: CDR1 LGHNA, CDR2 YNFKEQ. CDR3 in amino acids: CASSRPGTGDEQFF. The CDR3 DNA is TGTGCCAGCAGCCGTCCCGGGACTGGGGATGAGCAGTTCTTC.

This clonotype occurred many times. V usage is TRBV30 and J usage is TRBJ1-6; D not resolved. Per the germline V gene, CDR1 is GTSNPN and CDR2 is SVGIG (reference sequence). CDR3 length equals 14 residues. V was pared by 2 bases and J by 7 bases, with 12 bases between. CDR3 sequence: CAWSPRIGNSPLHF. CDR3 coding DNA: TGTGCCTGGAGTCCCCGCATCGGAAATTCACCCCTCCACTTT.

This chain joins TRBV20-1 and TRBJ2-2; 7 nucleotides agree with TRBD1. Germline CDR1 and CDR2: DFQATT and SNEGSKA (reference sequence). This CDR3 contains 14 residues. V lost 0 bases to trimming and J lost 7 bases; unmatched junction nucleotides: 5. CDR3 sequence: CSAREGTVGGELFF. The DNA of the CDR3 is TGCAGTGCTAGAGAAGGGACAGTAGGCGGGGAGCTGTTTTTT.

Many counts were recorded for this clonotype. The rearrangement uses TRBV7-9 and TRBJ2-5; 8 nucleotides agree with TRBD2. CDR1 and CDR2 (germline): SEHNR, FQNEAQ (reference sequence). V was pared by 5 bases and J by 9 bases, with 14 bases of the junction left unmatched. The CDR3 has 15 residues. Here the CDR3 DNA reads TGTGCCAGCAGCCCGCGGACTAGCTGGGATTTGGCCCAGTACTTC. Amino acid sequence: CASSPRTSWDLAQYF.

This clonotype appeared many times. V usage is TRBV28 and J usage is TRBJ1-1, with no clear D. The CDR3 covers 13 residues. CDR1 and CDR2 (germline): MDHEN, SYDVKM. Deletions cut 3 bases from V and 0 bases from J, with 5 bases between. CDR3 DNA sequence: TGTGCCAGCAGTTTCAGCTTGAACACTGAAGCTTTCTTT. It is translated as CASSFSLNTEAFF. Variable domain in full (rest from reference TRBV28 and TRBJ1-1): DVKVTQSSRYLVKRTGEKVFLECVQDMDHENMFWYRQDPGLGLRLIYFSYDVKMKEKGDIPEGYSVSREKKERFSLILESASTNQTSMYLCASSFSLNTEAFFGQGTRLTVV.

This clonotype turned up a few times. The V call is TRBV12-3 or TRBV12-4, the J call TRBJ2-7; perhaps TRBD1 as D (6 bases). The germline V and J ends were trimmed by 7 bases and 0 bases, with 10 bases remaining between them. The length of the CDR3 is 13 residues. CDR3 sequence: CASTGDNSYEQYF. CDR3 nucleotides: TGTGCCAGCACCGGGGACAACTCCTACGAGCAGTACTTC.

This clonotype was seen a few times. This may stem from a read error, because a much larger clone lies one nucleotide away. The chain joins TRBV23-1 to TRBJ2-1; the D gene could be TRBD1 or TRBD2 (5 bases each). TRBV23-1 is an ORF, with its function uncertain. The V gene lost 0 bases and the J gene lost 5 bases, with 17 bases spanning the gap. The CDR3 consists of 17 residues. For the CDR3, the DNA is TGCGCCAGCAGTCAATCGCAGGGAGTTAACCCCCACAATGAGCAGTTCTTC. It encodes CASSQSQGVNPHNEQFF.